These 19 T cell receptor beta chains were sequenced from one sample in a study of blood T cell repertoires in COVID-19 (dated by TCRdb to about 2020). Libraries were built with the immunoSEQ multiplex PCR assay. TCRdb carries this immuneACCESS record with in-frame sequences only. Its versions omit some clonotypes, under half of them owing to an unresolved V gene in the studies checked, with the rest unexplained. This sample comprises under 350,000 clones, approximately 83% of them detected only once. Together, the top ten hold 7.5% to 10% of the sample. The specimen sequenced was peripheral blood. These TCRs come from a woman aged 50 to 60 who had recovered from COVID-19.

This chain connects TRBV27 to TRBJ1-1; D might be TRBD1 (6 bases). V lost 4 bases and J 7 bases, leaving 16 bases between the germline ends. The CDR3 consists of 14 residues. The germline CDR1 and CDR2 sequences are MNHEY and SMNVEV (reference sequence). The CDR3 DNA is TGTGCCAGCAGTTCAAGACAGGACCCCGATGAAGCTTTCTTT. This translates into CASSSRQDPDEAFF.

The V and J genes are TRBV4-3 and TRBJ2-7, with a tentative D call TRBD2 (7 bases). This CDR3 comprises 14 residues. The V and J ends lost 3 bases and 3 bases respectively, with 12 bases between them. Per the germline V gene, CDR1 is LGHNA and CDR2 is YSLEER. In nucleotides, the CDR3 is TGCGCCAGCAGCCAGGGGAGGGGGGACTACGAGCAGTACTTC. Translation gives CASSQGRGDYEQYF.

The chain combines TRBV11-2 with TRBJ2-2; tentative D call: TRBD1 (5 bases). Germline V lookup: CDR1 SGHAT, CDR2 FQNNGV. V lost 0 bases and J lost 10, with 12 bases in between. This CDR3 spans 14 amino acids. The DNA for the CDR3 is TGTGCCAGCAGCTTAGAACTGGCAGGGCAGGAGCTGTTTTTT. Its protein is CASSLELAGQELFF.

Points on this clone: This specimen includes other DNA sequences encoding the same CDR3. The chain recombines TRBV28 with TRBJ2-2; 8 nucleotides line up with TRBD2. The CDR3 sequence is 15 residues long. Germline lookup yields CDR1 MDHEN and CDR2 SYDVKM. J lost 4 bases, V lost 4 bases, and 5 bases had no gene match. The CDR3 DNA follows: TGTGCCAGCAGTTCCGCGGGGGGACGCACCGGGGAGCTGTTTTTT. Translated: CASSSAGGRTGELFF.

The V gene is TRBV28, the J gene TRBJ2-6, with D possibly matching TRBD1 (5 bases). The germline V gene has CDR1 MDHEN and CDR2 SYDVKM. The CDR3 runs to 16 residues. V was pared by 6 bases and J by 4 bases, with 16 bases between. CDR3 coding DNA: TGTGCCAGCAGGAGACCTCCAGGGTCCGGGGCCAACGTCCTGACTTTC. It encodes CASRRPPGSGANVLTF. The full variable domain, completed using reference TRBV28 and TRBJ2-6, is DVKVTQSSRYLVKRTGEKVFLECVQDMDHENMFWYRQDPGLGLRLIYFSYDVKMKEKGDIPEGYSVSREKKERFSLILESASTNQTSMYLCASRRPPGSGANVLTFGAGSRLTVL.

This clone was detected ten times or more. The chain joins TRBV11-2 to TRBJ1-1; a possible D gene is TRBD1 (5 bases). Trimming took 0 bases from V and 1 from J, leaving 9 bases between them. Germline CDR1 SGHAT, CDR2 FQNNGV. The CDR3 extends over 15 amino acids. Here the CDR3 DNA reads TGTGCCAGCAGCTTAGAACCGGGGGGGAACACTGAAGCTTTCTTT. This gives the protein CASSLEPGGNTEAFF. The variable domain in full, with the rest retrieved from reference TRBV11-2 and TRBJ1-1, is EAGVAQSPRYKIIEKRQSVAFWCNPISGHATLYWYQQILGQGPKLLIQFQNNGVVDDSQLPKDRFSAERLKGVDSTLKIQPAKLEDSAVYLCASSLEPGGNTEAFFGQGTRLTVV.

The gene calls are TRBV4-3 and TRBJ1-5; the D gene is possibly TRBD1 (5 bases). CDR3 length equals 16 residues. Deletions cut 0 bases from V and 0 bases from J, with 9 bases between. Germline CDR1 and CDR2: LGHNA and YSLEER. This CDR3 is CASSQDPGDSNQPQHF. In nucleotides, the CDR3 is TGCGCCAGCAGCCAAGACCCGGGGGATAGCAATCAGCCCCAGCATTTT.

A few counts support this clone. V usage is TRBV27 and J usage is TRBJ2-1; 8 positions agree with TRBD2. CDR1 and CDR2 (germline): MNHEY, SMNVEV (reference sequence). This CDR3 spans 17 amino acids. The junction had 9 bases not matched to a gene; V was cut back by 5 bases and J by 0 bases. The DNA for the CDR3 is TGTGCCAGCAGTCCGCCGGTTGGGACTAGCTCCTACAATGAGCAGTTCTTC. Translating it yields CASSPPVGTSSYNEQFF.

The CDR3 is CASSVGTGDDWGELFF. The CDR3 nucleotides read TGTGCCAGCAGCGTCGGGACAGGGGACGACTGGGGGGAGCTGTTTTTT. The chain employs TRBV9 and TRBJ2-2, with 10 bases aligning to TRBD1. This CDR3 has 16 amino acids. Germline-derived CDR1 and CDR2 are SGDLS and YYNGEE. Trimming cost V 2 bases and J 8 bases; bases outside gene matches: 9.

The gene calls are TRBV28 and TRBJ2-1; 8 bases map to TRBD1. CDR3 length: 14 amino acids. Germline V lookup: CDR1 MDHEN, CDR2 SYDVKM. The trim removed 10 bases at V and 5 bases at J, leaving 10 bases unmatched. In DNA form, the CDR3 reads TGTGCCACCAAGGGGACAGGACTAAACAATGAGCAGTTCTTC. As protein: CATKGTGLNNEQFF.

This chain joins TRBV5-1 and TRBJ2-3; TRBD2 matches at 10 bases. Germline lookup yields CDR1 SGHRS and CDR2 YFSETQ. V lost 1 base to trimming and J lost 4 bases; unmatched junction nucleotides: 3. The length of the CDR3 is 15 residues. CDR3 sequence reads: CASSLSGGAPDTQYF. The CDR3 coding sequence is TGCGCCAGCAGCTTGAGCGGGGGGGCTCCAGATACGCAGTATTTT. Looking up the rest from reference TRBV5-1 and TRBJ2-3 gives the full variable domain: KAGVTQTPRYLIKTRGQQVTLSCSPISGHRSVSWYQQTPGQGLQFLFEYFSETQRNKGNFPGRFSGRQFSNSRSEMNVSTLELGDSALYLCASSLSGGAPDTQYFGPGTRLTVL.

This clone has a single count. The chain employs TRBV3-1 (or the pseudogene TRBV3-2) and TRBJ1-1; 7 bases fit TRBD1. The ends lost 1 base at V and 6 bases at J; junction bases unmatched: 26. CDR3 length: 21 amino acids. Per germline, CDR1 LGHDT and CDR2 YNNKEL (reference sequence). CDR3 residues: CASSQGAYLGTAPEYTPEAFF. CDR3 DNA: TGTGCCAGCAGCCAAGGTGCGTATCTCGGGACAGCCCCAGAGTACACACCTGAAGCTTTCTTT.

This sequence joins TRBV5-6 and TRBJ1-2; D is uncertain. Between the trimmed V and J ends, which lost 0 bases and 4 bases, there was a span of 4 bases. CDR3 size: 12 residues. In germline, CDR1 is SGHDT, CDR2 YYEEEE. CDR3 protein: CASSLASYGYTF. Written as DNA, the CDR3 is TGTGCCAGCAGCTTGGCTAGCTATGGCTACACCTTC.

The chain joins TRBV3-1 (or the pseudogene TRBV3-2) to TRBJ1-1; 8 bases are shared with TRBD1. Germline assignment: CDR1 LGHDT and CDR2 YNNKEL (reference sequence). Losses at the gene ends were 6 bases for V and 8 bases for J; bases not matched to a gene: 8. The CDR3 runs 13 residues. The CDR3 is CASSERQGAEAFF. The CDR3 DNA reads as TGTGCCAGCAGTGAAAGGCAGGGGGCCGAAGCTTTCTTT.

V usage is TRBV18 and J usage is TRBJ2-7; a possible D gene is TRBD1 (5 bases). This CDR3 comprises 14 residues. Germline V gene data show CDR1 as KGHSH and CDR2 as LQKENI. V dropped 0 bases and J dropped 2 bases, with 8 bases sitting between them. The CDR3 DNA sequence: TGTGCCAGCTCACCACCGGCAGGGACCTACGAGCAGTACTTC. Its translation is CASSPPAGTYEQYF.

CDR3 in DNA: TGTGCCAGTAGTACACTTCCGTGGACAGGAGACAATGAGCAGTTCTTC. Amino acid sequence: CASSTLPWTGDNEQFF. The V call is TRBV19, the J call TRBJ2-1; 7 bases map to TRBD1. This CDR3 spans 16 amino acids. Losses at the gene ends were 4 bases for V and 5 bases for J; bases not matched to a gene: 11. Germline V gives CDR1 LNHDA, CDR2 SQIVND (reference sequence).

The genes are TRBV6-6 and TRBJ2-7, with TRBD1 as a possible D gene (6 bases). V dropped 6 bases and J dropped 7 bases, with 22 bases sitting between them. The CDR3 contains 15 residues. In germline, CDR1 is MNHNY, CDR2 SVGAGI (reference sequence). The DNA for the CDR3 is TGTGCCAGCAGGCCTAGGGACAACCTTTCGGGGGAGCAGTACTTC. Its translation: CASRPRDNLSGEQYF.

The chain combines TRBV6-2 or TRBV6-3 with TRBJ2-1, with 7 bases matching TRBD2. Germline values: CDR1 MNHEY, CDR2 SVGEGT. The CDR3 runs to 16 residues. Trimming at V came to 5 bases and at J to 3 bases, leaving 10 bases not matched to a gene. The CDR3 sequence: CASSPQGSGYYNEQFF. The CDR3 region has the DNA TGTGCCAGCAGTCCCCAGGGTAGCGGGTACTACAATGAGCAGTTCTTC.

V is TRBV7-3 and J is TRBJ2-1; the D is unclear. Germline CDR1 is SGHTA and CDR2 is FQGTGA. The ends were cut back, 3 bases at V and 7 bases at J, with 13 bases in the middle. This CDR3 is 14 amino acids long. CDR3 loop: CASSFGGTRNEQFF. Here the CDR3 DNA reads TGTGCCAGCAGCTTTGGCGGAACAAGGAATGAGCAGTTCTTC.